The 12 T cell receptor beta chains below were found in one sample sequenced in a study of T cells in Graves' hyperthyroidism and ophthalmopathy. Amplification targeted TCR beta CDR3 regions from RNA transcripts. The TCR CDR3 was amplified in a first-round RT-PCR using the HTBI primer set. TCRdb ran MiXCR on the multiplex PCR reads and lists one entry per CDR3 protein. The sample has 300,000 to 450,000 distinct CDR3 sequences, about 15% seen once. The sequenced material came from blood. Receptors were obtained from a woman aged 18-29 years with Graves' hyperthyroidism that later progressed to Graves' ophthalmopathy.

The chain links TRBV27 to TRBJ1-2; a possible D gene is TRBD1 (5 bases). Germline V gene lookup returns CDR1 MNHEY and CDR2 SMNVEV (reference sequence). This CDR3 has 15 amino acids. V lost 0 bases, J lost 8 bases, and 16 bases lay in between. The CDR3 here is CASSLSRGAREGYTF. The CDR3 nucleotides read TGTGCCAGCAGTTTATCGCGAGGGGCAAGGGAGGGCTACACCTTC.

This clonotype was recorded a few times. The V gene is TRBV6-1, the J gene TRBJ2-3; 7 bases agree with TRBD2. Trimming cost V 2 bases and J 4 bases; bases outside gene matches: 15. CDR3 length equals 18 residues. Germline CDR1 reads MNHNS; CDR2 reads SASEGT. This CDR3 is CASSESAGEIREPDTQYF. The CDR3 region has the DNA TGTGCCAGCAGTGAATCGGCGGGAGAGATCCGCGAGCCAGATACGCAGTATTTT.

This clonotype turned up a few times. The gene calls are TRBV30 and TRBJ2-5; TRBD2 matches at 13 bases. The V segment lost 4 bases and the J segment 0 bases; nucleotides outside the gene matches: 23. Germline V gives CDR1 GTSNPN, CDR2 SVGIG (reference sequence). The CDR3 totals 22 residues. The CDR3 DNA reads as TGTGCCTGGATTTCAATAGAGTTCGGACTAGCGGGAGACGACAGCTACCAAGAGACCCAGTACTTC. This encodes CAWISIEFGLAGDDSYQETQYF.

This clonotype was detected only a few times. This sequence joins TRBV6-1 and TRBJ2-6; unclear D gene. V lost 8 bases to trimming and J lost 1 base, with 6 bases between them. CDR1 is MNHNS and CDR2 is SASEGT in the germline V gene. The CDR3 totals 13 residues. The CDR3 DNA is TGTGCCAGCCAGTTGTCTGGGGCCAACGTCCTGACTTTC. Translation: CASQLSGANVLTF.

This clonotype was detected many times. The rearrangement uses TRBV15 and TRBJ2-5; TRBD2 matches at 8 bases. The V and J ends lost 2 bases and 5 bases, in that order; junction bases with no gene match: 7. CDR3 size: 15 residues. Germline CDR1 reads LNHNV; CDR2 reads YYDKDF (reference sequence). CDR3 residues: CATSRRAREVETQYF. CDR3 in DNA: TGTGCCACCAGCAGAAGGGCGCGGGAGGTTGAGACCCAGTACTTC. Combining the CDR3 with reference TRBV15 and TRBJ2-5 gives the whole variable domain DAMVIQNPRYQVTQFGKPVTLSCSQTLNHNVMYWYQQKSSQAPKLLFHYYDKDFNNEADTPDNFQSRRPNTSFCFLDIRSPGLGDTAMYLCATSRRAREVETQYFGPGTRLLVL.

A note on this clonotype: The junction shows a germline mismatch at one end, possibly a read error. The chain has TRBV19 and TRBJ2-1; the D is unclear. CDR1 is LNHDA and CDR2 is SQIVND in the germline V gene (reference sequence). The CDR3 totals 12 residues. In DNA form, the CDR3 reads TGTGCCGGTAGTATGGCAGACTATGAGCAGTTCTTC. This sequence encodes CAGSMADYEQFF.

This clonotype showed up many times. The chain is built from TRBV28 and TRBJ2-5, with TRBD2 matching 8 bases. V lost 4 bases to trimming and J lost 6 bases; unmatched junction nucleotides: 7. Germline lookup yields CDR1 MDHEN and CDR2 SYDVKM. The CDR3 sequence is 14 residues long. CDR3 residues: CASSSYSGTKTQYF. CDR3 DNA: TGTGCCAGCAGTTCATATAGCGGGACCAAGACCCAGTACTTC.

This clonotype was seen ten or more times. The chain couples TRBV27 to TRBJ2-1; 9 nucleotides agree with TRBD2. The CDR3 runs 14 residues. V was clipped by 3 bases and J by 9 bases; unmatched bases: 6. CDR1 and CDR2 from the germline V gene are MNHEY and SMNVEV (reference sequence). The CDR3 DNA follows: TGTGCCAGCAGTTTTCGGCGGGAGGGAATTGAGCAGTTCTTC. It encodes CASSFRREGIEQFF.

CDR3 DNA sequence: TGTGCCAGCAGCTTTCGGGTTAGAGGGCGGGAGAACTCCTACGAGCAGTACTTC. This codes for CASSFRVRGRENSYEQYF. V is TRBV5-6 and J is TRBJ2-7, with 7 nucleotides matching TRBD2. V shed 2 bases and J 0 bases; nucleotides not matched to a gene: 14. Germline V CDR1 and CDR2: SGHDT, YYEEEE. This CDR3 comprises 18 residues.

J is TRBJ2-5 and V is TRBV2; 8 nucleotides agree with TRBD2. This CDR3 is 13 amino acids long. Trimming took 5 bases from V and 5 from J; bases not matched to a gene: 4. Germline lookup yields CDR1 SNHLY and CDR2 FYNNEI. Here the CDR3 reads CASSSGSAETQYF. The CDR3 nucleotides are TGTGCCAGCAGTAGCGGGAGTGCGGAGACCCAGTACTTC.

This clonotype was observed many times. The J gene is TRBJ2-7, the V gene TRBV10-3, with 10 nucleotides matching TRBD1. Germline CDR1 ENHRY, CDR2 SYGVKD. Germline trimming cut 10 bases from V and 3 bases from J; bases unmatched to any gene: 9. The CDR3 spans 14 residues. In DNA, the CDR3 is TGTGCCACCCAAATGCGGGACAGGGGCTACGAGCAGTACTTC. It yields the protein CATQMRDRGYEQYF.

The chain employs TRBV5-1 and TRBJ2-3, with D maybe TRBD1 (6 bases). Germline V gene data show CDR1 as SGHRS and CDR2 as YFSETQ. The V end lost 4 bases, the J end lost 11 bases, and 17 bases lay between the germline ends. The CDR3 is 13 residues long. The CDR3 bases are TGCGCCAGCAGCCACGGACAGAAGGGCAAGCAGTATTTT. Protein product: CASSHGQKGKQYF. The entire variable domain, with the rest obtained from reference TRBV5-1 and TRBJ2-3, is as follows: KAGVTQTPRYLIKTRGQQVTLSCSPISGHRSVSWYQQTPGQGLQFLFEYFSETQRNKGNFPGRFSGRQFSNSRSEMNVSTLELGDSALYLCASSHGQKGKQYFGPGTRLTVL.